This TCR beta chain appears in the sequencing data of a study of PD-1 blockade in classical Hodgkin lymphoma. Study findings and constraints: CD4+ TCR diversity rose significantly by C4D1, and CD8+ TCR diversity did not.

Some clones are missing from TCRdb's copy, which holds only in-frame ones; the method was immunoSEQ multiplex PCR. Counted here are about 20,000 clones, about 80% occurring once; the ten biggest clones make up 7.3%. Indicated time point: cycle 4 day 1 (C4D1), after 5 to 7 weeks of nivolumab. All trial patients relapsed after autologous stem cell transplantation. PBMCs were thawed, and CD8+ T cells were then isolated from them by magnetic negative selection. Complete response, partial response or progressive disease were the best responses. CDR3 length: 14 amino acids. Trimming removed 4 bases at V and 2 bases at J, with 10 bases between. The germline CDR1 and CDR2 sequences are SNHLY and FYNNEI. About this clone itself: Its matching antigen is unknown.

This receptor was taken from a human donor with classical Hodgkin lymphoma. The source was CD8+ T cells from blood, collected before the fourth cycle of nivolumab. The chain recombines TRBV2 with TRBJ2-3; D not certain. This CDR3 is CASSAMGNTDTQYF. In DNA form, the CDR3 reads TGTGCCAGCAGTGCGATGGGGAACACAGATACGCAGTATTTT. Full variable domain (rest looked up from reference TRBV2 and TRBJ2-3): EPEVTQTPSHQVTQMGQEVILRCVPISNHLYFYWYRQILGQKVEFLVSFYNNEISEKSEIFDDQFSVERPDGSNFTLKIRSTKLEDSAMYFCASSAMGNTDTQYFGPGTRLTVL.